The 27 T cell receptor beta chains in this list originate from one sample, sequenced in a study of control samples from healthy donors and cancer patients. The method was immunoSEQ multiplex PCR; TCRdb's version includes in-frame clones alone and lacks a portion of them. The table shows around 250,000 clones, with roughly four fifths occurring only once. Source material: PBMCs. The receptors originated from a woman aged 55-75 years with lung cancer.

The chain combines TRBV5-1 with TRBJ2-3; no clear D gene. The ends were cut back, 2 bases at V and 4 bases at J, with 11 bases in the middle. CDR3 length: 14 residues. Germline assignment: CDR1 SGHRS and CDR2 YFSETQ. DNA for the CDR3: TGCGCCAGCAGCTTCGGACGGAATCCAGATACGCAGTATTTT. This sequence encodes CASSFGRNPDTQYF.

The V gene is TRBV5-4, the J gene TRBJ1-1; D is uncertain. This CDR3 has 16 amino acids. V lost 1 base, J lost 5 bases, and 18 bases lay in between. Germline loops: CDR1 SGHNT, CDR2 YYREEE (reference sequence). CDR3 sequence reads: CASSLKKARGGTEAFF. The DNA of the CDR3 is TGTGCCAGCAGCTTGAAGAAGGCCCGGGGAGGGACTGAAGCTTTCTTT.

This clone has just a few counts. V usage is TRBV7-6 and J usage is TRBJ2-3; D is uncertain. V was cut by 1 base and J by 1 base, with 3 bases left in between. CDR3 length: 13 amino acids. From germline, CDR1 is SGHVS and CDR2 FNYEAQ. CDR3 sequence: CASSLVGTDTQYF. As DNA, the CDR3 is TGTGCCAGCAGCTTAGTAGGCACAGATACGCAGTATTTT.

This sequence joins TRBV3-1 (or the pseudogene TRBV3-2) and TRBJ2-2; D is unresolved. This CDR3 contains 16 residues. Germline V gene data show CDR1 as LGHDT and CDR2 as YNNKEL (reference sequence). Trimming stripped 0 bases from V and 1 base from J, with 9 bases between. CDR3 residues: CASSQDWAWNTGELFF. Written as DNA, the CDR3 is TGTGCCAGCAGCCAAGACTGGGCCTGGAACACCGGGGAGCTGTTTTTT.

The chain couples TRBV2 to TRBJ2-7; the D is unclear. In germline, CDR1 is SNHLY, CDR2 FYNNEI. The CDR3 sequence is 11 residues long. V shed 4 bases and J shed 3 bases, with 4 bases lying between them. CDR3 protein: CASSVGYEQYF. Here the CDR3 DNA reads TGTGCCAGCAGTGTTGGCTACGAGCAGTACTTC.

V gene TRBV28 combines with J gene TRBJ2-3; TRBD1 matches at 8 bases. CDR3 length equals 14 residues. Germline V gene lookup returns CDR1 MDHEN and CDR2 SYDVKM. Trimming took 6 bases from V and 1 from J; bases not matched to a gene: 3. The CDR3 coding sequence is TGTGCCAGCAGGACAGGGGTCCGCACAGATACGCAGTATTTT. Translation gives CASRTGVRTDTQYF.

V is TRBV3-1 (or the pseudogene TRBV3-2) and J is TRBJ2-3; D possibly corresponds to TRBD2 (5 bases). V lost 1 base and J 1 base, leaving 6 bases between the germline ends. The CDR3 sequence is 14 residues long. The V gene's germline CDR1 is LGHDT and CDR2 YNNKEL (reference sequence). In DNA form, the CDR3 reads TGTGCCAGCAGCCAAGCTAGCCGCACAGATACGCAGTATTTT. This encodes CASSQASRTDTQYF.

The chain recombines TRBV2 with TRBJ2-6, with 8 bases fitting TRBD1. Trimming took 7 bases from V and 1 from J; bases not matched to a gene: 3. The germline V gene has CDR1 SNHLY and CDR2 FYNNEI. This CDR3 spans 15 amino acids. The CDR3 region is CASKQGVSGANVLTF. In nucleotides, the CDR3 is TGTGCCAGCAAACAGGGGGTTTCTGGGGCCAACGTCCTGACTTTC.

V gene TRBV10-2 combines with J gene TRBJ1-2; D uncertain. Trimming took 2 bases from V and 5 from J, leaving 9 bases between them. The CDR3 contains 13 residues. Germline V gene lookup returns CDR1 WSHSY and CDR2 SAAADI. DNA for the CDR3: TGCGCCAGCAGTGAGAATGGTTTATATGGCTACACCTTC. Translation gives CASSENGLYGYTF.

Remarks on this clone: At one boundary the junction diverges from the germline segment, which might be a read error. The rearrangement links TRBV7-3 to TRBJ1-4; the D is unclear. The CDR3 runs 9 residues. Germline-derived CDR1 and CDR2 are SGHTA and FQGTGA. The CDR3 sequence is CASSFLIRF. The CDR3 DNA is TGTGCCAGCAGCTTTCTAATAAGATTT.

V and J are TRBV5-4 and TRBJ2-3; 14 bases match TRBD2. This CDR3 contains 16 residues. Germline V gene lookup returns CDR1 SGHNT and CDR2 YYREEE (reference sequence). J lost 3 bases, V lost 3 bases, and 3 bases had no gene match. CDR3 nucleotide sequence: TGTGCCAGCAGCTCCAGACTAGCGGGAGGGACAGATACGCAGTATTTT. Encoded protein: CASSSRLAGGTDTQYF.

The chain couples TRBV5-5 to TRBJ1-2, with D unclear. Germline assignment: CDR1 SGHKS and CDR2 YYEKEE (reference sequence). Trimming took 3 bases from V and 3 from J, leaving 12 bases between them. The CDR3 sequence is 14 residues long. CDR3 sequence: CASSWGGVDYGYTF. CDR3 coding DNA: TGTGCCAGCAGCTGGGGTGGGGTGGACTATGGCTACACCTTC.

The chain joins TRBV6-6 to TRBJ1-3; weak D call: TRBD1 (6 bases). CDR3 length: 14 amino acids. The germline gives CDR1 MNHNY, CDR2 SVGAGI (reference sequence). Trimming took off 7 bases at V and 2 bases at J, with 12 bases between the two ends. This chain's CDR3 is CASNLQGTGNTIYF. In DNA, the CDR3 is TGTGCCAGCAACCTACAGGGTACTGGAAACACCATATATTTT.

V and J are TRBV2 and TRBJ2-2; 7 nucleotides match TRBD2. Looked up from germline, CDR1 is SNHLY and CDR2 is FYNNEI. V was pared by 3 bases and J by 7 bases, with 8 bases of the junction left unmatched. The CDR3 consists of 15 residues. The CDR3 DNA follows: TGTGCCAGCAGTGATCCCAGCGGGACGGTCGGGGAGCTGTTTTTT. Its protein product is CASSDPSGTVGELFF.

This clone has more than one count but fewer than ten. The V and J genes are TRBV4-2 and TRBJ1-1; no reliable D call. The CDR3 length is 16 residues. Trimming took 4 bases from V and 0 from J, leaving 15 bases between them. CDR1 LGHNA and CDR2 YNFKEQ come from the germline V gene. The CDR3 region has the DNA TGTGCCAGCAGCCCCCGTCGGGCGACTCTGAACACTGAAGCTTTCTTT. It is translated as CASSPRRATLNTEAFF.

J is TRBJ2-5 and V is TRBV2; tentatively, D is TRBD1 or TRBD2 (5 bases each). The CDR3 totals 14 residues. Germline-derived CDR1 and CDR2 are SNHLY and FYNNEI. V was trimmed by 8 bases and J by 9 bases, leaving 22 bases between them. As DNA, the CDR3 is TGTGCCAGCGTGTCAGGGTTAACGCTCGGGGCCCAGTACTTC. Translated, it gives CASVSGLTLGAQYF.

This clone is a singleton in its sample. V usage is TRBV2 and J usage is TRBJ1-5, with D unresolved. There are 14 residues in the CDR3. CDR1 is SNHLY and CDR2 is FYNNEI in the germline V gene. V was pared by 2 bases and J by 5 bases, with 10 bases between. This CDR3 reads CASSESVADQPQHF. CDR3 sequence (DNA): TGTGCCAGCAGTGAATCGGTGGCCGATCAGCCCCAGCATTTT.

The rearrangement joins TRBV5-1 to TRBJ2-1, with D perhaps being TRBD1 or TRBD2 (5 bases each). The CDR3 covers 16 residues. In germline, CDR1 is SGHRS, CDR2 YFSETQ. The V and J ends lost 4 bases and 5 bases respectively, with 19 bases between them. The CDR3 DNA reads as TGCGCCAGCAGCCCGGCTCTCGGGGCGGACCACAATGAGCAGTTCTTC. This codes for CASSPALGADHNEQFF.

This chain uses TRBV7-2 with TRBJ1-6; weak D call: TRBD1 (6 bases). There are 15 residues in the CDR3. The germline gives CDR1 SGHTA, CDR2 FQGNSA. Trimming shortened V by 5 bases and J by 7 bases, and 15 bases separated the two germline ends. CDR3 coding DNA: TGTGCCAGCAGCCGTGAAGGACAGAACAATTCACCCCTCCACTTT. Its translation is CASSREGQNNSPLHF.

The rearrangement uses TRBV2 and TRBJ2-2; D unresolved. The CDR3 runs to 13 residues. Germline values: CDR1 SNHLY, CDR2 FYNNEI. With 7 bases removed from V and 5 bases from J, the gap between germline ends came to 11 bases. This CDR3 reads CASKVVGTGELFF. The CDR3, as DNA: TGTGCCAGCAAGGTTGTCGGAACCGGGGAGCTGTTTTTT.

In this sample, this clone turned up a few times. This chain joins TRBV14 and TRBJ1-2; possibly TRBD1 for D (5 bases). Germline CDR1 reads SGHDN; CDR2 reads FVKESK. The CDR3 length is 15 residues. The ends were cut back, 4 bases at V and 2 bases at J, with 14 bases in the middle. The CDR3 DNA reads TGTGCCAGCAGCCTAGGACGTCGGGGCAACTATGGCTACACCTTC. It translates to CASSLGRRGNYGYTF.

This clone was recorded once. The same CDR3 can be traced to other DNA sequences in this sample. The chain has TRBV24-1 and TRBJ2-3, with 7 bases aligning to TRBD1. Germline CDR1 and CDR2: KGHDR and SFDVKD. J lost 1 base, V lost 3 bases, and 3 bases had no gene match. CDR3 length: 15 residues. The CDR3 region is CATSDPGQGTDTQYF. Written as DNA, the CDR3 is TGTGCCACCAGTGATCCAGGACAGGGCACAGATACGCAGTATTTT.

The gene calls are TRBV3-1 (or the pseudogene TRBV3-2) and TRBJ2-1; no definite D call. CDR1 LGHDT and CDR2 YNNKEL come from the germline V gene (reference sequence). The CDR3 runs to 15 residues. The germline V and J ends were trimmed by 0 bases and 4 bases, with 10 bases remaining between them. The CDR3 sequence: CASSQEPRIYNEQFF. DNA of the CDR3: TGTGCCAGCAGCCAAGAACCTCGGATATACAATGAGCAGTTCTTC.

The chain is built from TRBV6-5 and TRBJ2-7; D may be TRBD1 (6 bases). CDR1 is MNHEY and CDR2 is SVGAGI in the germline V gene. Trimming stripped 6 bases from V and 5 bases from J, with 20 bases between. This CDR3 is built from 15 residues. Here the CDR3 reads CASSHLADSANEQYF. CDR3 bases: TGTGCCAGCAGCCACTTGGCGGACAGTGCTAACGAGCAGTACTTC.

This clone was found once. J is TRBJ2-1 and V is TRBV7-6; TRBD2 matches at 8 bases. V trimming: 1 base; J trimming: 6 bases; junction bases outside the gene matches: 2. This CDR3 region has 14 residues. In germline, CDR1 is SGHVS, CDR2 FNYEAQ. CDR3 nucleotides: TGTGCCAGCAGCTTAGGACTAGCGACCAATGAGCAGTTCTTC. Its protein is CASSLGLATNEQFF.

V gene TRBV5-1 combines with J gene TRBJ2-3; D possibly matches TRBD1 or TRBD2 (5 bases each). In germline, CDR1 is SGHRS, CDR2 YFSETQ. CDR3 length equals 16 residues. The V gene lost 0 bases and the J gene lost 0 bases, with 11 bases spanning the gap. In DNA, the CDR3 is TGCGCCAGCAGCTTGGCTGGGACCGCAAGCACAGATACGCAGTATTTT. It translates to CASSLAGTASTDTQYF.

The chain combines TRBV4-1 with TRBJ1-1; D unresolved. Germline V gene data show CDR1 as MGHRA and CDR2 as YSYEKL. V shed 4 bases and J shed 1 base, with 13 bases lying between them. CDR3 length: 15 residues. The CDR3 protein is CASSPLLRANTEAFF. DNA for the CDR3: TGCGCCAGCAGCCCACTCCTCCGGGCGAACACTGAAGCTTTCTTT.